The 20 T cell receptor beta chains presented below share a single source sample, sequenced in a study of cytomegalovirus exposure and HLA in healthy donors. Both 60 Vbeta primers and 13 Jbeta primers went into the PCR. Clones were read by immunoSEQ multiplex PCR, and TCRdb kept only the in-frame ones, dropping some. The sample shows some 95,000 clones, approximately 69% of them seen only once. The sequenced sample consisted of PBMCs. These receptors originate from a female donor in good health and CMV-seronegative.

The genes are TRBV5-1 and TRBJ2-5; D not certain. Germline V gene data show CDR1 as SGHRS and CDR2 as YFSETQ. V gave up 2 bases and J gave up 3 bases, with 8 bases separating them. The CDR3 has 13 residues. CDR3 DNA: TGCGCCAGCAGCTTTGCCCCTAAAGAGACCCAGTACTTC. This sequence encodes CASSFAPKETQYF.

The V and J genes are TRBV6-5 and TRBJ1-1, with 7 bases lining up with TRBD1. CDR1 is MNHEY and CDR2 is SVGAGI in the germline V gene. The CDR3 length is 15 residues. With 5 bases clipped from V and 3 bases from J, the junction kept 9 bases outside the gene matches. The chain's CDR3 is CASSPQGGPYTEAFF. The CDR3 DNA reads as TGTGCCAGCAGTCCGCAGGGGGGCCCCTACACTGAAGCTTTCTTT.

This chain connects TRBV7-8 to TRBJ1-5; D is uncertain. Trimming cost V 1 base and J 2 bases, with 9 bases left between them. From germline, CDR1 is SGHVS and CDR2 FQNEAQ. CDR3 length equals 15 residues. CDR3 DNA sequence: TGTGCCAGCAGCTTAGGTGGTACGGGCAATCAGCCCCAGCATTTT. This codes for CASSLGGTGNQPQHF.

The chain uses TRBV19 and TRBJ1-1, with D unresolved. Trimming left V 3 bases short and J 4 bases short, with 12 bases between. The CDR3 has 14 residues. Germline-derived CDR1 and CDR2 are LNHDA and SQIVND (reference sequence). The CDR3 region is CASSILGDSTEAFF. CDR3 DNA sequence: TGTGCCAGTAGTATTTTGGGAGATTCCACTGAAGCTTTCTTT.

This clone was detected only a few times. The chain joins TRBV4-1 to TRBJ1-1, with a weak D call TRBD1 (6 bases). CDR1 is MGHRA and CDR2 is YSYEKL in the germline V gene. Trimming cost V 6 bases and J 11 bases, with 16 bases left between them. The length of the CDR3 is 12 residues. The CDR3 region has the DNA TGCGCCAGCAGAGCAAGTCAGGGGTCGGCTTTCTTT. Translation: CASRASQGSAFF.

This clone was seen only a few times. The CDR3 bases are TGTGCCAGCTCCAGGGGTCTTGACTCTGGAAACACCATATATTTT. The encoded protein is CASSRGLDSGNTIYF. The chain couples TRBV9 to TRBJ1-3; D is possibly TRBD1 (6 bases). The germline CDR1 and CDR2 sequences are SGDLS and YYNGEE. V lost 7 bases and J 0 bases, leaving 14 bases between the germline ends. The CDR3 sequence is 15 residues long.

The rearrangement links TRBV7-8 to TRBJ2-1; 8 nucleotides match TRBD1. The V gene's germline CDR1 is SGHVS and CDR2 FQNEAQ. V lost 10 bases, J lost 4 bases, and 6 bases stayed unmatched. This CDR3 spans 13 amino acids. The CDR3 bases are TGTGCCACCGGGGGACAGGTATACAATGAGCAGTTCTTC. It codes for CATGGQVYNEQFF.

The rearrangement uses TRBV7-8 and TRBJ2-5; TRBD2 aligns across 7 bases. The CDR3 is 18 amino acids. Trimming removed 5 bases from V and 2 bases from J; junction bases left unmatched: 17. CDR1 is SGHVS, CDR2 FQNEAQ, per germline. This CDR3 reads CASSDSGGGALLQETQYF. Written as DNA, the CDR3 is TGTGCCAGCAGCGACTCGGGGGGAGGGGCTCTGCTACAAGAGACCCAGTACTTC.

The chain couples TRBV5-1 to TRBJ2-1; 7 nucleotides match TRBD1. CDR1 is SGHRS, CDR2 YFSETQ, per germline. After removal of 3 bases from V and 7 bases from J, the junction contained 13 bases not matched to a gene. The CDR3 is 16 residues long. In nucleotides, the CDR3 is TGCGCCAGCAGCTCAGGGGTGGACAGGAGTTCGAATGAGCAGTTCTTC. Translation gives CASSSGVDRSSNEQFF.

The CDR3 nucleotides read TGTGCCAGCAGTCCGGGACAAAACTATGGCTACACCTTC. It yields the protein CASSPGQNYGYTF. The chain couples TRBV7-2 to TRBJ1-2; D possibly corresponds to TRBD1 (6 bases). V was pared by 6 bases and J by 2 bases, with 10 bases between. Germline V lookup: CDR1 SGHTA, CDR2 FQGNSA. This CDR3 is 13 amino acids long.

This clone appeared a few times. The chain uses TRBV30 and TRBJ2-7, with 11 bases that match TRBD2. The CDR3 length is 15 residues. The ends lost 4 bases at V and 4 bases at J; junction bases unmatched: 9. Germline CDR1 and CDR2: GTSNPN and SVGIG (reference sequence). This CDR3 reads CAWTSGGPRGYEQYF. CDR3 DNA: TGTGCCTGGACTAGCGGGGGGCCTAGAGGGTACGAGCAGTACTTC.

The chain carries TRBV6-4 and TRBJ2-7; D is perhaps TRBD1 (5 bases). CDR1 is MRHNA, CDR2 SNTAGT, per germline. The CDR3 loop spans 14 amino acids. Trimming took 9 bases from V and 0 from J, leaving 15 bases between them. CDR3 sequence reads: CASESWQGSYEQYF. The CDR3 bases are TGTGCCAGTGAATCTTGGCAGGGCTCCTACGAGCAGTACTTC.

This clone occurred once. The chain carries TRBV9 and TRBJ1-1; perhaps TRBD1 as D (5 bases). This CDR3 has 12 residues. Germline V gene data show CDR1 as SGDLS and CDR2 as YYNGEE. V shed 3 bases and J shed 8 bases, with 11 bases lying between them. The CDR3 nucleotides are TGTGCCAGCAGCGAGGGGATGGGGGAAGCTTTCTTT. Translating gives CASSEGMGEAFF.

V and J are TRBV7-2 and TRBJ2-7; 10 bases line up with TRBD2. Germline loops: CDR1 SGHTA, CDR2 FQGNSA. The CDR3 covers 16 residues. V lost 1 base to trimming and J lost 6 bases; unmatched junction nucleotides: 9. DNA for the CDR3: TGTGCCAGCAGCTTAGAAGCCCCTAGCGGGAGTGTCGAGCAGTACTTC. Translating it yields CASSLEAPSGSVEQYF.

The chain combines TRBV9 with TRBJ2-1, with 8 bases that match TRBD2. V trimming: 1 base; J trimming: 7 bases; junction bases outside the gene matches: 7. Germline CDR1 and CDR2: SGDLS and YYNGEE. The CDR3 length is 15 residues. CDR3 DNA: TGTGCCAGCAGCGTAACGGGGGGGGGCCGAAATGAGCAGTTCTTC. Amino acids: CASSVTGGGRNEQFF.

This chain joins TRBV29-1 and TRBJ2-2, with D maybe TRBD1 (5 bases). Per the germline V gene, CDR1 is SQVTM and CDR2 is ANQGSEA. Deletions cut 4 bases from V and 6 bases from J, with 9 bases between. CDR3 length equals 12 residues. CDR3 loop: CSVGGRAGELFF. The CDR3 DNA follows: TGCAGCGTTGGGGGCAGGGCCGGGGAGCTGTTTTTT.

This chain joins TRBV9 and TRBJ2-3, with 8 bases aligning to TRBD2. V lost 2 bases and J lost 5; bases outside the gene matches: 13. The CDR3 has 17 residues. Per germline, CDR1 SGDLS and CDR2 YYNGEE. The CDR3 spells CASSVSGGLGLEDTQYF. CDR3 DNA sequence: TGTGCCAGCAGCGTCTCGGGAGGGTTGGGATTGGAAGATACGCAGTATTTT.

This clone was counted once. Written as DNA, the CDR3 is TGCAGCACCCGGCAGACAGGGGGAGATGAAAAACTGTTTTTT. This encodes CSTRQTGGDEKLFF. This chain joins TRBV29-1 and TRBJ1-4, with 9 bases matching TRBD1. This CDR3 is built from 14 residues. The trim removed 8 bases at V and 6 bases at J, leaving 10 bases unmatched. From germline, CDR1 is SQVTM and CDR2 ANQGSEA.

The chain joins TRBV6-5 to TRBJ2-7; 10 bases align to TRBD2. V lost 0 bases and J lost 0; bases outside the gene matches: 2. The CDR3 sequence is 16 residues long. The germline V gene has CDR1 MNHEY and CDR2 SVGAGI. The CDR3 reads CASSYSLAGSSYEQYF. The CDR3 DNA reads TGTGCCAGCAGTTACTCACTAGCGGGGAGCTCCTACGAGCAGTACTTC.

The V and J genes are TRBV4-1 and TRBJ2-7; TRBD1 might be the D (5 bases). Trimming stripped 4 bases from V and 4 bases from J, with 20 bases between. The CDR3 contains 16 residues. Germline CDR1 is MGHRA and CDR2 is YSYEKL. The CDR3 sequence is CASSPGRALTSYEQYF. The DNA of the CDR3 is TGCGCCAGCAGCCCCGGCAGGGCTTTAACTTCGTACGAGCAGTACTTC.